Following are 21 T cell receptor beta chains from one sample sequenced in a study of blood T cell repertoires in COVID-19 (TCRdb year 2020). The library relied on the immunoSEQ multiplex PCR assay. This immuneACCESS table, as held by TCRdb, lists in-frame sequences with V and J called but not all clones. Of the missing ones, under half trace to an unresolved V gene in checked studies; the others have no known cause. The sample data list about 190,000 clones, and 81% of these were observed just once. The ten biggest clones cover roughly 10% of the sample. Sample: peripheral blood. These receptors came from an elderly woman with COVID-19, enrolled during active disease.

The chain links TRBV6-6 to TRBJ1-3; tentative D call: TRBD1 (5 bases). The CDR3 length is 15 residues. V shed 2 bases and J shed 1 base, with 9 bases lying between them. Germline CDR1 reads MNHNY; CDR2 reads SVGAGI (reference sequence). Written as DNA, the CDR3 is TGTGCCAGCAGTTACGAGGCAGGGTCTGGAAACACCATATATTTT. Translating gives CASSYEAGSGNTIYF.

CDR3 DNA sequence: TGTGCCAGCAGTGAAGAGGAAGGGGGCGCGAATGGCTACACCTTC. This gives the protein CASSEEEGGANGYTF. This chain joins TRBV2 and TRBJ1-2, with 7 nucleotides matching TRBD1. CDR3 length equals 15 residues. In germline, CDR1 is SNHLY, CDR2 FYNNEI. V shed 1 base and J 6 bases; nucleotides not matched to a gene: 8.

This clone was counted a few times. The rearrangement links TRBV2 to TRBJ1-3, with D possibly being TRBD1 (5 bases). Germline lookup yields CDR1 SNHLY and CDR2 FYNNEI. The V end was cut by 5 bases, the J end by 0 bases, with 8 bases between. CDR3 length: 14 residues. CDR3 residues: CASSYDSSGNTIYF. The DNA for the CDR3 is TGTGCCAGCAGTTACGACAGCTCTGGAAACACCATATATTTT.

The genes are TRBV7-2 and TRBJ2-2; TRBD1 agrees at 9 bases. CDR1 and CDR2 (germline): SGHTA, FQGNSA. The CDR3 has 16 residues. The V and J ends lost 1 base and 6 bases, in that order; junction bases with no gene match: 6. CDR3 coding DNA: TGTGCCAGCAGCTTAGGGGGACAGGGTAGTGCCGGGGAGCTGTTTTTT. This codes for CASSLGGQGSAGELFF.

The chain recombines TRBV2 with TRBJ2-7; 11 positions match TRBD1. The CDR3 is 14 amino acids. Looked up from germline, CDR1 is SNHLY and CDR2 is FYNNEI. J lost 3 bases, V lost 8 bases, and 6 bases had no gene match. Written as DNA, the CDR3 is TGTGCCAGCCGCGGGACAGGGGGTATCTACGAGCAGTACTTC. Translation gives CASRGTGGIYEQYF.

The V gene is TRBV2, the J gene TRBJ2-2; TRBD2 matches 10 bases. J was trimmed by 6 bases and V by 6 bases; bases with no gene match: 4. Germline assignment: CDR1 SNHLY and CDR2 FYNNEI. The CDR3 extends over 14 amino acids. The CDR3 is CASRKREGPGELFF. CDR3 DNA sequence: TGTGCCAGCAGAAAGCGGGAGGGCCCCGGGGAGCTGTTTTTT.

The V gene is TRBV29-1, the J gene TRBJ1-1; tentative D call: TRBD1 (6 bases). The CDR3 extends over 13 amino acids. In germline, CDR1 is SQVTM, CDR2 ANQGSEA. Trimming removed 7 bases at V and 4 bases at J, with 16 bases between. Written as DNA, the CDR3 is TGCAGCGCCTCCACAGGGTACCCCACTGAAGCTTTCTTT. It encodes CSASTGYPTEAFF.

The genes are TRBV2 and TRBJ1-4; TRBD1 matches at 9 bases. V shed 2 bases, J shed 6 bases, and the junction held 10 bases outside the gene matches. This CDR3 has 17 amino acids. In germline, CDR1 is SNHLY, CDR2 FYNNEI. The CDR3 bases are TGTGCCAGCAGTGAACCGGGACAGGGTTTTCAGGATGAAAAACTGTTTTTT. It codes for CASSEPGQGFQDEKLFF. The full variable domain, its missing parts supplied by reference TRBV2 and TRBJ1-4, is EPEVTQTPSHQVTQMGQEVILRCVPISNHLYFYWYRQILGQKVEFLVSFYNNEISEKSEIFDDQFSVERPDGSNFTLKIRSTKLEDSAMYFCASSEPGQGFQDEKLFFGSGTQLSVL.

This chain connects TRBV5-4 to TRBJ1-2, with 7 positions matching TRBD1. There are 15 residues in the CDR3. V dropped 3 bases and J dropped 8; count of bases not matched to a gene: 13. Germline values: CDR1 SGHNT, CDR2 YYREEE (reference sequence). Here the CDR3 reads CASSSRQGKPLGYTF. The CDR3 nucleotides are TGTGCCAGCAGCTCGCGACAGGGTAAGCCCTTGGGCTACACCTTC.

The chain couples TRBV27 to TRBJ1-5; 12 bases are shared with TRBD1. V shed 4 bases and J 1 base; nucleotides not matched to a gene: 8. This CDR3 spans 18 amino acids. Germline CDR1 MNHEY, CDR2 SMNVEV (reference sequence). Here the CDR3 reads CASSSWGTGGLSNQPQHF. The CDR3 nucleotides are TGTGCCAGCAGTTCCTGGGGGACAGGGGGCCTGAGCAATCAGCCCCAGCATTTT.

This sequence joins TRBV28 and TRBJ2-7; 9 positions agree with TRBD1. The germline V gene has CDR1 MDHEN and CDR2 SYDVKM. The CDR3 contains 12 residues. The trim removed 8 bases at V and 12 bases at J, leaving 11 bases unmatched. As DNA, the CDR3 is TGTGCCAGCTCCTCCGGGACAGGGAAAGGGTACTTC. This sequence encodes CASSSGTGKGYF.

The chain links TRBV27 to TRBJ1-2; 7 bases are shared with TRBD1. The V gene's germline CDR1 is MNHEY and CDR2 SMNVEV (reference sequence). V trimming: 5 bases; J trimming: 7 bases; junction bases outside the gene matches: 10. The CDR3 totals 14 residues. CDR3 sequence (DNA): TGTGCCAGCAGTCCACAAACAGGGGTTTCTGGCTACACCTTC. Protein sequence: CASSPQTGVSGYTF.

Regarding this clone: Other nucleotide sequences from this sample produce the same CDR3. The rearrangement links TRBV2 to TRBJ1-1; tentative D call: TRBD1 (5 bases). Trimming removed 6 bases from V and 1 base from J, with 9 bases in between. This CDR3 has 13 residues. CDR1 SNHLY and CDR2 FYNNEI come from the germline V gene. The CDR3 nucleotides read TGTGCCAGCAGGAGAGACAGGAACACTGAAGCTTTCTTT. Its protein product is CASRRDRNTEAFF.

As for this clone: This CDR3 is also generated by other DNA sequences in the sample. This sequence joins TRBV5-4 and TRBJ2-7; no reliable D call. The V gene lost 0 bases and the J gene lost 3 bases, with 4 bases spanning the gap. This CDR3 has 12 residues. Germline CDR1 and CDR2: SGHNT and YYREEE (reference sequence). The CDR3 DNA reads TGTGCCAGCAGCTTGGACGGCTACGAGCAGTACTTC. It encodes CASSLDGYEQYF.

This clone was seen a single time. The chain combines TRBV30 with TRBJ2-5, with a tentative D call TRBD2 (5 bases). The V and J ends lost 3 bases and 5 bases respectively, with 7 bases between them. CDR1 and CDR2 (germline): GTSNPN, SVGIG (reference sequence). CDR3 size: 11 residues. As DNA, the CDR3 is TGTGCCTGGAGGGGCGGGGAGACCCAGTACTTC. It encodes CAWRGGETQYF.

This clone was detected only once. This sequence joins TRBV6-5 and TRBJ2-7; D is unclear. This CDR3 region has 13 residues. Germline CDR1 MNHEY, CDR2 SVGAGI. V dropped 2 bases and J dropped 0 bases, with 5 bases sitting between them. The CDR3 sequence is CASSYADSYEQYF. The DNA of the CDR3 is TGTGCCAGCAGTTACGCGGACTCCTACGAGCAGTACTTC.

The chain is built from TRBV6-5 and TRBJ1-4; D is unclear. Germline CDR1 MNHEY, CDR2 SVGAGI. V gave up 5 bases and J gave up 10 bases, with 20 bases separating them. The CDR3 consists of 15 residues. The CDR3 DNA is TGTGCCAGCAGTCACCGCAGAGACTCCAGCGGAAAACTGTTTTTT. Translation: CASSHRRDSSGKLFF.

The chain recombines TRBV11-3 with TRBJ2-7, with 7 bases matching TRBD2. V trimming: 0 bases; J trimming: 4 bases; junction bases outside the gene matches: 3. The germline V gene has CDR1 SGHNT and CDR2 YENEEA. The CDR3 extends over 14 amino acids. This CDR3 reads CASSLEGGQYEQYF. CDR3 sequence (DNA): TGTGCCAGCAGCTTAGAGGGAGGGCAGTACGAGCAGTACTTC.

The CDR3 DNA sequence: TGTGCCAGCAGTACTAACATGAACACTGAAGCTTTCTTT. Protein sequence: CASSTNMNTEAFF. J is TRBJ1-1 and V is TRBV7-3; D not resolved. CDR3 size: 13 residues. V dropped 6 bases and J dropped 0 bases, with 8 bases sitting between them. Germline V gene sequence: CDR1 SGHTA, CDR2 FQGTGA. The full variable domain, its missing parts supplied by reference TRBV7-3 and TRBJ1-1, is GAGVSQTPSNKVTEKGKYVELRCDPISGHTALYWYRQSLGQGPEFLIYFQGTGAADDSGLPNDRFFAVRPEGSVSTLKIQRTERGDSAVYLCASSTNMNTEAFFGQGTRLTVV.

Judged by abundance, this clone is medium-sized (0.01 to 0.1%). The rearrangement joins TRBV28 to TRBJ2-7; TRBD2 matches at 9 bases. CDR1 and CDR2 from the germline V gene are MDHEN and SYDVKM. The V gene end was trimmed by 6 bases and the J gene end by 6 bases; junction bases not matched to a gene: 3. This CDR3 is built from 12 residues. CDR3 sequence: CASRGLAAEQYF. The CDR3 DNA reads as TGTGCCAGCAGGGGACTAGCAGCCGAGCAGTACTTC.

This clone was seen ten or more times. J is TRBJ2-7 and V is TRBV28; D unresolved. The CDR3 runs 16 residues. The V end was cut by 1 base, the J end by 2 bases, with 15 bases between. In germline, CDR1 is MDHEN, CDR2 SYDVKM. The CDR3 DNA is TGTGCCAGCAGTTTATCTGCCCAGATTGTTGCCTACGAGCAGTACTTC. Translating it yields CASSLSAQIVAYEQYF. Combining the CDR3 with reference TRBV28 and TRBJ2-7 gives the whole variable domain DVKVTQSSRYLVKRTGEKVFLECVQDMDHENMFWYRQDPGLGLRLIYFSYDVKMKEKGDIPEGYSVSREKKERFSLILESASTNQTSMYLCASSLSAQIVAYEQYFGPGTRLTVT.